This T cell receptor beta chain was obtained from a study of CD8 T cells in ankylosing spondylitis. V dropped 1 base and J dropped 0; count of bases not matched to a gene: 5. The CDR3 loop spans 18 amino acids. In TCRdb, the 5' RACE reads were re-called with MiXCR into one record per CDR3 protein. The table records around 150,000 distinct CDR3 sequences, more than 5.5% of them present only once. The genes are TRBV12-3 or TRBV12-4 and TRBJ2-1; 11 nucleotides line up with TRBD2. Sequencing input: blood, either unsorted or a sorted T cell fraction (not recorded which). This receptor was taken from a female donor with ankylosing spondylitis or in good health (not recorded which). CDR3 nucleotides: TGTGCCAGCAGTTTAGGACTAGCGGGGACTCCCTCCTACAATGAGCAGTTCTTC. It encodes CASSLGLAGTPSYNEQFF.